This record looks at one T cell receptor beta chain sequence and its context. This entry comes from a study of identical twins. With template switching, a universal primer site was added, and the cDNA carried unique molecular identifiers. TCRdb recomputed calls from the 5' RACE reads with MiXCR, one row per CDR3 protein. The sample holds about 470,000 distinct CDR3 sequences, roughly 24% seen once. All donors comprised healthy Caucasians. The CDR3 totals 20 residues. The V gene lost 0 bases and the J gene lost 0 bases, with 18 bases spanning the gap. Per the germline V gene, CDR1 is SGHAT and CDR2 is FQDESV (reference sequence). This same sample was also part of a study on T cells expressing NK-cell markers. That study adds: Dominant NKG2C+ clonotypes were found to form about 1.0-7.0% of CD8+ T cells in six donors.

This receptor was obtained from a woman under 30 in good health. The chain has TRBV11-1 and TRBJ2-6; tentatively, D is TRBD1 or TRBD2 (5 bases each). Sequenced input: CD4+ T cells sorted from blood. The CDR3 DNA reads TGTGCCAGCAGCTTAGCGAGAGGGACCCCGGACTTCTCTGGGGCCAACGTCCTGACTTTC. Translated: CASSLARGTPDFSGANVLTF.